The clone carrying this TCR beta chain turned up a few times. Its specificity is unknown. Amplified regions were TCR beta CDR3 sequences from RNA transcripts. TCR CDR3 underwent first-round RT-PCR with the HTBI primer set. TCRdb itself ran the multiplex PCR reads through MiXCR, one entry per CDR3 protein. The data contain roughly 580,000 distinct CDR3 sequences, roughly 46% of them singletons. These data are taken from a study of T cells in Graves' hyperthyroidism and ophthalmopathy. Broader study findings: Blood also carried most thyroid clonotypes expanded above 0.001. Model output signaled ophthalmopathy a median roughly 6 months ahead of onset.

In germline, CDR1 is SGHTA, CDR2 FQGNSA. V lost 6 bases to trimming and J lost 4 bases, with 15 bases between them. The CDR3 has 14 amino acids. Graves' hyperthyroidism without ophthalmopathy progression within 18 months was termed stable. The study left out patients who had uncontrolled infection, other autoimmune disease, pregnancy or lactation. The chain joins TRBV7-2 to TRBJ1-1, with no clear D. Sequenced input: peripheral blood or thyroid tissue (not recorded which). The receptor was isolated from a young woman with Graves' hyperthyroidism. CDR3 in amino acids: CASSLTRMTTEAFF. In nucleotides, the CDR3 is TGTGCCAGCAGTTTAACCAGGATGACCACTGAAGCTTTCTTT. The entire variable domain, with the rest obtained from reference TRBV7-2 and TRBJ1-1, is as follows: GAGVSQSPSNKVTEKGKDVELRCDPISGHTALYWYRQSLGQGLEFLIYFQGNSAPDKSGLPSDRFSAERTGGSVSTLTIQRTQQEDSAVYLCASSLTRMTTEAFFGQGTRLTVV.